Presented here are 30 T cell receptor beta chains from one specimen sequenced in a study of T cell responses to AZD1222 COVID-19 vaccine. The method was immunoSEQ multiplex PCR; TCRdb's version includes in-frame clones alone and lacks a portion of them. The repertoire includes 250,000 to 300,000 clones, around 92% of them detected once, and less than 0.6% sits in the top ten. The sequencing used peripheral blood, collected 28 days after the second AZD1222 dose. These TCRs come from an adult who received the AZD1222 COVID-19 vaccine.

In nucleotides, the CDR3 is TGCGCCAACAAGCTATCCCGGGACAAGGAAAATTCACCCCTCCACTTT. It codes for CANKLSRDKENSPLHF. J is TRBJ1-6 and V is TRBV4-1, with D tentatively TRBD1 (6 bases). Germline V CDR1 and CDR2: MGHRA, YSYEKL. Trimming stripped 10 bases from V and 7 bases from J, with 23 bases between. The CDR3 contains 16 residues.

The chain has TRBV2 and TRBJ2-2; the D is unclear. This CDR3 is 14 amino acids long. The germline V and J ends were trimmed by 8 bases and 0 bases, with 10 bases remaining between them. Germline loops: CDR1 SNHLY, CDR2 FYNNEI. CDR3 in DNA: TGTGCCAGCTGGGGAAACGCGAACACCGGGGAGCTGTTTTTT. This sequence encodes CASWGNANTGELFF.

The chain is built from TRBV24-1 and TRBJ2-7; 7 bases align to TRBD2. Germline V gives CDR1 KGHDR, CDR2 SFDVKD. CDR3 size: 13 residues. V gave up 10 bases and J gave up 0 bases; unmatched junction bases: 5. DNA for the CDR3: TGTGCCACGCCGGGACTACCCTCCTACGAGCAGTACTTC. It encodes CATPGLPSYEQYF.

The V and J genes are TRBV7-9 and TRBJ1-1; a weak D match, TRBD1 (6 bases). The CDR3 covers 15 residues. The germline V gene encodes CDR1 SEHNR and CDR2 FQNEAQ (reference sequence). Trimming pared 6 bases from V and 6 bases from J, leaving 20 bases between. CDR3 sequence (DNA): TGTGCCAGCAGTACCGGGACACTCGTGGGAGCTGAAGCTTTCTTT. Its translation: CASSTGTLVGAEAFF.

CDR3 bases: TGTGCCAGCAGCCAAGATGAGGGAGTCCTGAACACTGAAGCTTTCTTT. Residues: CASSQDEGVLNTEAFF. V is TRBV4-2 and J is TRBJ1-1; D is ambiguous. Germline V gives CDR1 LGHNA, CDR2 YNFKEQ. V dropped 0 bases and J dropped 0 bases, with 11 bases sitting between them. The CDR3 length is 16 residues.

V usage is TRBV6-4 and J usage is TRBJ2-3, with a possible D match to TRBD1 (7 bases). Per germline, CDR1 MRHNA and CDR2 SNTAGT. With 5 bases removed from V and 1 base from J, the gap between germline ends came to 16 bases. This CDR3 region has 16 residues. CDR3 amino acids: CASSRRGRGCTDTQYF. The CDR3 coding sequence is TGTGCCAGCAGTCGGAGGGGGCGGGGTTGCACAGATACGCAGTATTTT.

This chain links TRBV28 with TRBJ2-3, with 9 bases that match TRBD1. There are 16 residues in the CDR3. J lost 3 bases, V lost 0 bases, and 4 bases had no gene match. CDR1 MDHEN and CDR2 SYDVKM come from the germline V gene. CDR3 nucleotide sequence: TGTGCCAGCAGTTTATGGGGCGGACAGGGGACAGATACGCAGTATTTT. It yields the protein CASSLWGGQGTDTQYF.

CDR3 sequence (DNA): TGTGCCAGCACCTGGGGCCCGGAAGGCTACACCTTC. This codes for CASTWGPEGYTF. V usage is TRBV28 and J usage is TRBJ1-2, with D possibly TRBD1 on 5 matching bases. V dropped 7 bases and J dropped 8 bases, with 14 bases sitting between them. Germline V lookup: CDR1 MDHEN, CDR2 SYDVKM. The CDR3 loop spans 12 amino acids.

This rearrangement joins TRBV7-3 to TRBJ1-1; no firm D call. The V and J ends lost 1 base and 1 base respectively, with 7 bases between them. The CDR3 length is 14 residues. Germline CDR1 and CDR2: SGHTA and FQGTGA. This chain's CDR3 is CASSLMGSNTEAFF. The CDR3 DNA reads as TGTGCCAGCAGCTTAATGGGCTCGAACACTGAAGCTTTCTTT.

This rearrangement joins TRBV2 to TRBJ1-1, with D uncertain. The CDR3 is 11 residues long. Trimming stripped 1 base from V and 11 bases from J, with 8 bases between. Germline CDR1 reads SNHLY; CDR2 reads FYNNEI. The CDR3 region has the DNA TGTGCCAGCAGTGAAGGGGTCGGGGCTTTCTTT. Protein sequence: CASSEGVGAFF.

The CDR3, as DNA: TGTGCCAGCAGCTCAGAGGGGAGGCGGAACTATGGCTACACCTTC. The encoded protein is CASSSEGRRNYGYTF. The chain combines TRBV11-2 with TRBJ1-2, with a weak D call TRBD1 (5 bases). This CDR3 spans 15 amino acids. V was shortened by 4 bases and J by 2 bases, with 14 bases between the two germline ends. Germline V lookup: CDR1 SGHAT, CDR2 FQNNGV.

J is TRBJ1-2 and V is TRBV5-1; a weak D match, TRBD1 (5 bases). CDR1 is SGHRS, CDR2 YFSETQ, per germline. V was cut by 4 bases and J by 4 bases, with 14 bases left in between. The CDR3 has 14 amino acids. The CDR3 loop reads CASSTPGQPYGYTF. The CDR3 nucleotides are TGCGCCAGCAGCACCCCCGGACAACCCTATGGCTACACCTTC.

This clone was found a few times. The rearrangement joins TRBV2 to TRBJ2-7; D might be TRBD2 (5 bases). With 6 bases removed from V and 2 bases from J, the gap between germline ends came to 5 bases. The CDR3 totals 11 residues. Germline V gene data show CDR1 as SNHLY and CDR2 as FYNNEI. As DNA, the CDR3 is TGTGCCAGCAGGGGAGCCTACGAGCAGTACTTC. As protein: CASRGAYEQYF.

The chain joins TRBV9 to TRBJ2-7, with D possibly matching TRBD2 (6 bases). Germline CDR1 SGDLS, CDR2 YYNGEE. The V end was cut by 0 bases, the J end by 5 bases, with 15 bases between. The CDR3 extends over 15 amino acids. The CDR3 nucleotides read TGTGCCAGCAGCGTAGGCCAGTTGGGGGGTGACGAGCAGTACTTC. It codes for CASSVGQLGGDEQYF.

V gene TRBV6-2 or TRBV6-3 combines with J gene TRBJ2-4; 8 bases fit TRBD1. Germline V gives CDR1 MNHEY, CDR2 SVGEGT. The CDR3 has 18 amino acids. With V trimmed by 5 bases and J by 0 bases, 12 bases remained unmatched. CDR3 nucleotide sequence: TGTGCCAGCAGTGAGAGACCCGGGACAGGACTAGCCAAAAACATTCAGTACTTC. It is translated as CASSERPGTGLAKNIQYF.

This rearrangement joins TRBV28 to TRBJ2-5, with unresolved D. The V gene's germline CDR1 is MDHEN and CDR2 SYDVKM. The CDR3 extends over 15 amino acids. Trimming left V 2 bases short and J 1 base short, with 11 bases between. The CDR3 region has the DNA TGTGCCAGCAGTTTAAACAAACCGACCCAAGAGACCCAGTACTTC. Residues: CASSLNKPTQETQYF.

Notes on this clone: Within the sample, other DNA sequences also encode this same CDR3. J is TRBJ1-3 and V is TRBV9, with TRBD1 matching over 7 bases. The germline V gene has CDR1 SGDLS and CDR2 YYNGEE. J was trimmed by 3 bases and V by 2 bases; bases with no gene match: 5. This CDR3 is built from 15 residues. The CDR3 DNA is TGTGCCAGCAGCGTCGAGGGGGCAGGTGGAAACACCATATATTTT. The encoded protein is CASSVEGAGGNTIYF.

This clone occurred a few times. The chain recombines TRBV30 with TRBJ2-1; D is undetermined. The CDR3 is 10 residues long. V gave up 4 bases and J gave up 5 bases, with 3 bases separating them. Per the germline V gene, CDR1 is GTSNPN and CDR2 is SVGIG (reference sequence). Here the CDR3 reads CAWNNNEQFF. For the CDR3, the DNA is TGTGCCTGGAATAACAATGAGCAGTTCTTC.

This chain joins TRBV19 and TRBJ2-1; 10 nucleotides align to TRBD2. Germline V gene sequence: CDR1 LNHDA, CDR2 SQIVND (reference sequence). Losses at the gene ends were 3 bases for V and 0 bases for J; bases not matched to a gene: 2. The CDR3 is 16 amino acids. The DNA for the CDR3 is TGTGCCAGTAGTATCTGGACTAGCGGCTCCTACAATGAGCAGTTCTTC. It specifies CASSIWTSGSYNEQFF.

The rearrangement links TRBV7-8 to TRBJ2-2; D call uncertain. Germline V CDR1 and CDR2: SGHVS, FQNEAQ. The CDR3 totals 12 residues. V lost 3 bases, J lost 2 bases, and 1 base lay in between. The CDR3 sequence: CASSFNTGELFF. Written as DNA, the CDR3 is TGTGCCAGCAGCTTTAACACCGGGGAGCTGTTTTTT.

The chain carries TRBV5-4 and TRBJ1-4; a weak D match, TRBD1 (6 bases). Deletions cut 4 bases from V and 2 bases from J, with 15 bases between. The CDR3 totals 16 residues. Germline V lookup: CDR1 SGHNT, CDR2 YYREEE (reference sequence). CDR3 bases: TGTGCCAGCAGCCTAAGTGGGGGGCTGACTAATGAAAAACTGTTTTTT. This gives the protein CASSLSGGLTNEKLFF.

V is TRBV4-2 and J is TRBJ1-1, with D unclear. The CDR3 loop spans 15 amino acids. Trimming left V 0 bases short and J 3 bases short, with 11 bases between. The V gene's germline CDR1 is LGHNA and CDR2 YNFKEQ. DNA of the CDR3: TGTGCCAGCAGCCAAGAAGTATACTTTTACACTGAAGCTTTCTTT. Its translation: CASSQEVYFYTEAFF.

In this sample, this clone turned up once. The rearrangement links TRBV11-2 to TRBJ2-1, with TRBD2 identical over 7 bases. V shed 5 bases, J shed 5 bases, and the junction held 12 bases outside the gene matches. This CDR3 spans 16 amino acids. Germline V gene data show CDR1 as SGHAT and CDR2 as FQNNGV. The CDR3 bases are TGTGCCAGCAGCCCCAGAGGGCCTCTAGCGGACAATGAGCAGTTCTTC. It yields the protein CASSPRGPLADNEQFF.

The chain is built from TRBV19 and TRBJ1-5; 11 positions agree with TRBD1. The ends lost 7 bases at V and 6 bases at J; junction bases unmatched: 8. Germline CDR1 is LNHDA and CDR2 is SQIVND (reference sequence). This CDR3 contains 15 residues. DNA for the CDR3: TGTGCCAGTACTTGGACAGGGGGCGGAGGTCAGCCCCAGCATTTT. Its translation is CASTWTGGGGQPQHF.

The chain joins TRBV11-2 to TRBJ2-3; D not certain. Germline V gives CDR1 SGHAT, CDR2 FQNNGV. V lost 5 bases to trimming and J lost 1 base, with 13 bases between them. The CDR3 totals 15 residues. CDR3 loop: CASSRFGKGTDTQYF. Written as DNA, the CDR3 is TGTGCCAGCAGCCGTTTTGGCAAGGGCACAGATACGCAGTATTTT.

The chain joins TRBV5-4 to TRBJ2-2; D remains ambiguous. CDR1 is SGHNT and CDR2 is YYREEE in the germline V gene (reference sequence). The V end lost 0 bases, the J end lost 2 bases, and 11 bases lay between the germline ends. The CDR3 is made up of 16 amino acids. The CDR3 is CASSLAVQSNTGELFF. DNA for the CDR3: TGTGCCAGCAGCTTGGCGGTACAATCTAACACCGGGGAGCTGTTTTTT.

In DNA form, the CDR3 reads TGTGCCAGCAGCATAACGGGGGGGACTGAGCAGTTCTTC. Its protein is CASSITGGTEQFF. The V call is TRBV11-3, the J call TRBJ2-1, with 8 bases fitting TRBD2. The CDR3 runs to 13 residues. Per germline, CDR1 SGHNT and CDR2 YENEEA. The V gene end was trimmed by 5 bases and the J gene end by 9 bases; junction bases not matched to a gene: 6.

The chain has TRBV5-6 and TRBJ2-7; the D gene is possibly TRBD1 (6 bases). The V end was cut by 3 bases, the J end by 2 bases, with 9 bases between. This CDR3 contains 13 residues. Germline CDR1 is SGHDT and CDR2 is YYEEEE. CDR3 coding DNA: TGTGCCAGCAGCTACAGGGTCACCTACGAGCAGTACTTC. Translated, it gives CASSYRVTYEQYF.

This clone was seen once. The chain has TRBV27 and TRBJ1-6; 7 nucleotides line up with TRBD1. CDR1 and CDR2 (germline): MNHEY, SMNVEV (reference sequence). The CDR3 runs 14 residues. Trimming removed 3 bases from V and 7 bases from J; junction bases left unmatched: 3. CDR3 in DNA: TGTGCCAGCAGTTTTTTGGGACAGAATTCACCCCTCCACTTT. The encoded protein is CASSFLGQNSPLHF.

The count of this clone is one. V and J are TRBV11-3 and TRBJ2-2, with D maybe TRBD1 (6 bases). The CDR3 runs to 14 residues. The germline V and J ends were trimmed by 6 bases and 7 bases, with 15 bases remaining between them. The germline CDR1 and CDR2 sequences are SGHNT and YENEEA. CDR3 nucleotide sequence: TGTGCCAGCAGTTCCGGACAGCCCGGCGGGGAGCTGTTTTTT. Translation gives CASSSGQPGGELFF.